This T cell receptor beta chain was recovered during a study of control samples from healthy donors and cancer patients. V gave up 1 base and J gave up 7 bases, with 17 bases separating them. Per germline, CDR1 SNHLY and CDR2 FYNNEI. CDR3 length: 15 residues. Data came from immunoSEQ multiplex PCR; TCRdb stores just in-frame clones and leaves some out. Altogether roughly 120,000 clones are present, over 75% being singletons, with the ten largest covering 0.95% to 1.3%. The rearrangement uses TRBV2 and TRBJ2-7; D might be TRBD1 or TRBD2, each matching 5 bases. The sequenced sample was PBMCs. The TCR comes from a woman aged 45-65 years with colorectal cancer. The CDR3 coding sequence is TGTGCCAGCAGTGAAGGGGCAGCTGGGACGGGGGAGCAGTACTTC. Its protein product is CASSEGAAGTGEQYF. The complete variable domain, with remaining parts taken from reference TRBV2 and TRBJ2-7, reads EPEVTQTPSHQVTQMGQEVILRCVPISNHLYFYWYRQILGQKVEFLVSFYNNEISEKSEIFDDQFSVERPDGSNFTLKIRSTKLEDSAMYFCASSEGAAGTGEQYFGPGTRLTVT.